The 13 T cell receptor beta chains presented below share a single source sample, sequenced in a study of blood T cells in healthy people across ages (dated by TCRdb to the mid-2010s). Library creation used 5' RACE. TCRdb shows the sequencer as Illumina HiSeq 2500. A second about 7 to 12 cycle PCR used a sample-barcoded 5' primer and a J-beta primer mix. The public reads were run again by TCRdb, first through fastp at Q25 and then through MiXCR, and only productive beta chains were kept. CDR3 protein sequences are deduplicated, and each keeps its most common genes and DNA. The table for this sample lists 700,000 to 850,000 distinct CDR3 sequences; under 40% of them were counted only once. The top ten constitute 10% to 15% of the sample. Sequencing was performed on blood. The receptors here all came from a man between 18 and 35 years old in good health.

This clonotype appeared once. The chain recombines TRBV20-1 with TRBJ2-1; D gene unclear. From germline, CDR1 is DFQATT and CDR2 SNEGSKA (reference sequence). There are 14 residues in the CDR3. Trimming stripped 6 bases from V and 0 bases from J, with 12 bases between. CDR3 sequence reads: CSARGESSYNEQFF. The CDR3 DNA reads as TGCAGTGCCCGAGGCGAGAGCTCCTACAATGAGCAGTTCTTC.

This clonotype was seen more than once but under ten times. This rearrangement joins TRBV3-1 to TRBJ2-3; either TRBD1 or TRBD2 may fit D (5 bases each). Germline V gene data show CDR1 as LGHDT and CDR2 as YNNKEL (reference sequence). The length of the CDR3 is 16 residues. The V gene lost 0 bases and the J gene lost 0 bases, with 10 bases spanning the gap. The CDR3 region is CASSQEWGISTDTQYF. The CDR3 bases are TGTGCCAGCAGCCAAGAATGGGGGATTAGCACAGATACGCAGTATTTT.

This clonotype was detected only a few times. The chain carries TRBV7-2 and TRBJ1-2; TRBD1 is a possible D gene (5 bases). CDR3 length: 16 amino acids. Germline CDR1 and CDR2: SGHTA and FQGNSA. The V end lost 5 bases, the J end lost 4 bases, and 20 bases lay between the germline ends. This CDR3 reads CASSLSTSAGPYGYTF. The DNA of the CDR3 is TGTGCCAGCAGCCTTAGTACCTCCGCGGGGCCCTATGGCTACACCTTC.

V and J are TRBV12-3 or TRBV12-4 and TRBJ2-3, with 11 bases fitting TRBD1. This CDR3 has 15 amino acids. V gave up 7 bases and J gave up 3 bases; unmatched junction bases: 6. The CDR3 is CASTVGQGGTDTQYF. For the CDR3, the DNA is TGTGCCAGCACCGTGGGACAGGGGGGAACAGATACGCAGTATTTT.

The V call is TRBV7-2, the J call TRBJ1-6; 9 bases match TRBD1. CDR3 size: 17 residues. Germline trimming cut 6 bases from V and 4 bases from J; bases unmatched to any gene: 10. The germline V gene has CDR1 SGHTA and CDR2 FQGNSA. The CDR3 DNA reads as TGTGCCAGCAGACGTACACAGGGGGCTGATTATAATTCACCCCTCCACTTT. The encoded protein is CASRRTQGADYNSPLHF.

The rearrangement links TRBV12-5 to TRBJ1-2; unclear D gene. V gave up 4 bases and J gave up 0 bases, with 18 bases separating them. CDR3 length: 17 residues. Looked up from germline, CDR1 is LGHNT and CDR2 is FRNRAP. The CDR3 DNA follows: TGTGCTAGTGGTTCCAGCGCGGGCAAATCTGCTAACTATGGCTACACCTTC. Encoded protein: CASGSSAGKSANYGYTF.

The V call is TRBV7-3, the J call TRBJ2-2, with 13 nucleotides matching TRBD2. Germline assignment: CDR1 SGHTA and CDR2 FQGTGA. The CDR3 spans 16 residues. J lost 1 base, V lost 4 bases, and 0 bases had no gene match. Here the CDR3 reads CASSWTSGGNTGELFF. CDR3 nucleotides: TGTGCCAGCAGCTGGACTAGCGGGGGGAACACCGGGGAGCTGTTTTTT.

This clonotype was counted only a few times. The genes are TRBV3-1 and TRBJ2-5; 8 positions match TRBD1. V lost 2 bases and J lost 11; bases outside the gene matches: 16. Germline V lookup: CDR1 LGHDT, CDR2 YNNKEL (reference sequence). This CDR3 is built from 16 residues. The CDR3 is CASSQYRDRIGNEQYF. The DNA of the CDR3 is TGTGCCAGCAGCCAATACAGGGACAGGATAGGCAATGAGCAGTACTTC.

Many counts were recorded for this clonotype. CDR3 nucleotides: TGTGCCATCAGTGAAGATGCCGAGCAGTACTTC. This encodes CAISEDAEQYF. This chain uses TRBV10-3 with TRBJ2-7, with no clear D. The CDR3 length is 11 residues. Germline V CDR1 and CDR2: ENHRY, SYGVKD. V lost 3 bases and J lost 6, with 6 bases in between.

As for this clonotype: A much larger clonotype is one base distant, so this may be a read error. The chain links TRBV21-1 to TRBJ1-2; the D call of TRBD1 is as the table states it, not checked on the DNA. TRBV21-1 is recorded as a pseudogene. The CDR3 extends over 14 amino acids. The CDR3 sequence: CASSTPWGRYGHTF. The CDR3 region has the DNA TGTGCCAGCAGCACCCCCTGGGGCCGCTATGGCCACACCTTC.

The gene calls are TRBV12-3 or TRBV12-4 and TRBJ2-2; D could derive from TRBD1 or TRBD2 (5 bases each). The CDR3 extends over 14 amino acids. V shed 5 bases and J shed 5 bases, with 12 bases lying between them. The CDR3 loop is CASSPGWETGELFF. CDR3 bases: TGTGCCAGCAGTCCAGGGTGGGAGACCGGGGAGCTGTTTTTT.

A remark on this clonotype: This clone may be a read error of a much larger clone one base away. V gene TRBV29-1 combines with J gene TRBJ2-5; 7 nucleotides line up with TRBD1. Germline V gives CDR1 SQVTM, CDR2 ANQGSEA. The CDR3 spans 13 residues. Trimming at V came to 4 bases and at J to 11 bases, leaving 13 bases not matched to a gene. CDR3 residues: CSVGQGSYNEQYF. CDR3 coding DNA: TGCAGCGTTGGACAGGGCTCCTACAATGAGCAGTACTTC.

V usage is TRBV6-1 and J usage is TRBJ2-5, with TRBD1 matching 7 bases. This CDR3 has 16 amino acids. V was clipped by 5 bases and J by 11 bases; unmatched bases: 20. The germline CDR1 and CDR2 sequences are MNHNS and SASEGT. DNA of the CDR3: TGTGCCAGCAGTCCCCCCGCAGGGGGAATCCCAAATGAGCAGTACTTC. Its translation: CASSPPAGGIPNEQYF.